Presented here are 22 T cell receptor beta chains from one specimen sequenced in a study of shared clonotypes between healthy human individuals. The data were produced by immunoSEQ multiplex PCR, yet TCRdb's version contains in-frame clones alone and is incomplete. The sample records about 680,000 clones, under 95% being singletons. Positively selected for CCR7, the CD45RO-negative cells used as naive CD8 cells excluded terminally differentiated effector memory CD45RA+ cells. Material for sequencing was naive CD8+ T cells sorted from blood. The receptor source for this set is a young man in good health.

This clone turned up a few times. The gene calls are TRBV19 and TRBJ1-4, with 9 bases aligning to TRBD1. V lost 6 bases to trimming and J lost 5 bases; unmatched junction nucleotides: 7. The germline V gene has CDR1 LNHDA and CDR2 SQIVND (reference sequence). The CDR3 sequence is 15 residues long. The CDR3 sequence: CASRRTGALNEKLFF. The CDR3 nucleotides are TGTGCCAGTAGGCGGACAGGGGCTTTAAATGAAAAACTGTTTTTT.

Of note for this clone: Additional DNA sequences in this sample encode the identical CDR3. This chain links TRBV6-6 with TRBJ2-1; perhaps D is TRBD1 or TRBD2 (5 bases each). Trimming pared 6 bases from V and 4 bases from J, leaving 10 bases between. This CDR3 spans 13 amino acids. The germline V gene has CDR1 MNHNY and CDR2 SVGAGI (reference sequence). The DNA for the CDR3 is TGTGCCAGCAGAGGGACCGGGTACAATGAGCAGTTCTTC. Its protein product is CASRGTGYNEQFF.

V usage is TRBV13 and J usage is TRBJ2-1, with a possible D match to TRBD2 (5 bases). The CDR3 sequence is 14 residues long. V lost 1 base, J lost 7 bases, and 11 bases lay in between. Looked up from germline, CDR1 is PRHDT and CDR2 is FYEKMQ (reference sequence). The CDR3 region is CASSLASTRNEQFF. CDR3 coding DNA: TGTGCCAGCAGCTTAGCCTCTACTAGGAATGAGCAGTTCTTC.

The chain joins TRBV2 to TRBJ2-3, with D perhaps being TRBD1 or TRBD2 (5 bases each). From germline, CDR1 is SNHLY and CDR2 FYNNEI. The germline V and J ends were trimmed by 3 bases and 2 bases, with 12 bases remaining between them. The CDR3 is 15 amino acids. CDR3 in DNA: TGTGCCAGCAGTGACGGGGCAGGGACCACAGATACGCAGTATTTT. Its translation is CASSDGAGTTDTQYF.

This chain uses TRBV19 with TRBJ1-1; D might be TRBD1 (6 bases). Germline CDR1 is LNHDA and CDR2 is SQIVND (reference sequence). The CDR3 runs to 14 residues. V shed 5 bases and J shed 3 bases, with 13 bases lying between them. The CDR3 DNA is TGTGCCAGTAGTCCGATGGACAGAGACACTGAAGCTTTCTTT. Translation gives CASSPMDRDTEAFF.

The chain uses TRBV7-2 and TRBJ2-3; D might be TRBD1 (5 bases). Germline CDR1 is SGHTA and CDR2 is FQGNSA. Trimming stripped 5 bases from V and 3 bases from J, with 15 bases between. The CDR3 spans 15 residues. The chain's CDR3 is CASSPIRVGTDTQYF. In DNA, the CDR3 is TGTGCCAGCAGCCCGATCAGGGTGGGGACAGATACGCAGTATTTT.

This chain links TRBV19 with TRBJ2-2; no clear D gene. Germline lookup yields CDR1 LNHDA and CDR2 SQIVND (reference sequence). Trimming removed 1 base at V and 6 bases at J, with 6 bases between. The CDR3 has 13 residues. The CDR3 DNA follows: TGTGCCAGTAGTATAGCTGTCGCCGGGGAGCTGTTTTTT. Translation: CASSIAVAGELFF.

This sequence joins TRBV5-1 and TRBJ2-3; 7 nucleotides line up with TRBD2. The germline gives CDR1 SGHRS, CDR2 YFSETQ. The CDR3 is 15 residues long. J was trimmed by 2 bases and V by 4 bases; bases with no gene match: 7. In nucleotides, the CDR3 is TGCGCCAGCAGCCCGGGACTATCCCCCACAGATACGCAGTATTTT. Protein sequence: CASSPGLSPTDTQYF.

The chain couples TRBV19 to TRBJ2-7; no reliable D call. Trimming stripped 7 bases from V and 6 bases from J, with 13 bases between. CDR1 is LNHDA and CDR2 is SQIVND in the germline V gene (reference sequence). The CDR3 totals 12 residues. Here the CDR3 DNA reads TGTGCCAGTAATACCGGATCTCGCGAGCAGTACTTC. It encodes CASNTGSREQYF.

The chain is built from TRBV5-6 and TRBJ1-2, with D perhaps TRBD1 (5 bases). Germline V gene lookup returns CDR1 SGHDT and CDR2 YYEEEE. Trimming pared 0 bases from V and 4 bases from J, leaving 16 bases between. This CDR3 spans 16 amino acids. This CDR3 reads CASSLESGGWFYGYTF. As DNA, the CDR3 is TGTGCCAGCAGCTTGGAAAGTGGGGGTTGGTTCTATGGCTACACCTTC.

The count of this clone is one. This chain connects TRBV11-2 to TRBJ1-2; 10 positions agree with TRBD1. The CDR3 totals 15 residues. Germline V gene lookup returns CDR1 SGHAT and CDR2 FQNNGV. V was pared by 1 base and J by 4 bases, with 3 bases of the junction left unmatched. The CDR3 spells CASSLGRDRGYGYTF. CDR3 coding DNA: TGTGCCAGCAGCTTAGGTCGGGACAGGGGCTATGGCTACACCTTC.

The chain is built from TRBV28 and TRBJ2-7, with 8 bases matching TRBD2. CDR3 length: 16 amino acids. Germline CDR1 reads MDHEN; CDR2 reads SYDVKM. V lost 6 bases to trimming and J lost 2 bases; unmatched junction nucleotides: 12. The CDR3 coding sequence is TGTGCCAGCAGCTATACTAGCGGTGTAGCCCCCTACGAGCAGTACTTC. It encodes CASSYTSGVAPYEQYF.

This clone has just a few counts. V and J are TRBV7-6 and TRBJ2-5; D is perhaps TRBD1 (6 bases). From germline, CDR1 is SGHVS and CDR2 FNYEAQ. V gave up 1 base and J gave up 1 base, with 7 bases separating them. CDR3 length equals 14 residues. The DNA of the CDR3 is TGTGCCAGCAGCTTAGGCAGGGGCCAAGAGACCCAGTACTTC. Translating it yields CASSLGRGQETQYF.

This clone was detected once. The rearrangement joins TRBV5-4 to TRBJ2-5, with D tentatively TRBD2 (5 bases). V was cut by 1 base and J by 6 bases, with 13 bases left in between. CDR1 is SGHNT, CDR2 YYREEE, per germline (reference sequence). This CDR3 is 14 amino acids long. DNA of the CDR3: TGTGCCAGCAGCTTGTGGGGAGTTAAGAAGACCCAGTACTTC. It codes for CASSLWGVKKTQYF.

The rearrangement joins TRBV27 to TRBJ2-1; D is perhaps TRBD1 (5 bases). The CDR3 has 14 residues. Germline V gives CDR1 MNHEY, CDR2 SMNVEV (reference sequence). The ends were cut back, 6 bases at V and 1 base at J, with 10 bases in the middle. CDR3 DNA sequence: TGTGCCAGCAGCCCAGGGCAGTCCTACAATGAGCAGTTCTTC. Its protein product is CASSPGQSYNEQFF.

This rearrangement joins TRBV13 to TRBJ2-7; D is undetermined. Germline values: CDR1 PRHDT, CDR2 FYEKMQ (reference sequence). The CDR3 runs 13 residues. Trimming stripped 5 bases from V and 6 bases from J, with 14 bases between. The CDR3 DNA sequence: TGTGCCAGCAGCGCGCGGCGAGAAGGCGAGCAGTACTTC. Translated, it gives CASSARREGEQYF.

V gene TRBV7-9 combines with J gene TRBJ2-1; D not certain. This CDR3 is built from 12 residues. Germline CDR1 SEHNR, CDR2 FQNEAQ (reference sequence). V was shortened by 4 bases and J by 6 bases, with 7 bases between the two germline ends. CDR3 amino acids: CASSYQINEQFF. DNA for the CDR3: TGTGCCAGCAGCTACCAGATCAATGAGCAGTTCTTC. Full variable domain (missing parts from reference TRBV7-9 and TRBJ2-1): DTGVSQNPRHKITKRGQNVTFRCDPISEHNRLYWYRQTLGQGPEFLTYFQNEAQLEKSRLLSDRFSAERPKGSFSTLEIQRTEQGDSAMYLCASSYQINEQFFGPGTRLTVL.

This clone has more than one count but fewer than ten. V is TRBV5-6 and J is TRBJ2-7, with TRBD2 matching over 8 bases. In germline, CDR1 is SGHDT, CDR2 YYEEEE. The CDR3 spans 16 residues. V dropped 4 bases and J dropped 1; count of bases not matched to a gene: 10. The CDR3 coding sequence is TGTGCCAGCAGCCAGCGGGCCGGGAGGGGGTCCTACGAGCAGTACTTC. This encodes CASSQRAGRGSYEQYF.

The chain joins TRBV28 to TRBJ2-7; D is tentatively TRBD1 or TRBD2 (7 bases each). Trimming pared 2 bases from V and 1 base from J, leaving 18 bases between. Germline lookup yields CDR1 MDHEN and CDR2 SYDVKM. The CDR3 is made up of 17 amino acids. In DNA form, the CDR3 reads TGTGCCAGCAGTTTAGGACTAGGGGGCGGGACTTCCTACGAGCAGTACTTC. Translation gives CASSLGLGGGTSYEQYF.

This rearrangement joins TRBV9 to TRBJ1-1; unclear D gene. Germline V gives CDR1 SGDLS, CDR2 YYNGEE. The CDR3 extends over 13 amino acids. V lost 7 bases and J lost 4, with 14 bases in between. The CDR3, as DNA: TGTGCCAGCGGTCTCGGGGTATTCACTGAAGCTTTCTTT. Amino acid sequence: CASGLGVFTEAFF.

The rearrangement joins TRBV5-1 to TRBJ2-3, with a possible D match to TRBD1 (5 bases). CDR3 length equals 15 residues. Trimming took off 1 base at V and 2 bases at J, with 11 bases between the two ends. Germline assignment: CDR1 SGHRS and CDR2 YFSETQ. The CDR3 loop reads CASSLFSRDTDTQYF. The CDR3 DNA is TGCGCCAGCAGCTTGTTTTCCAGGGACACAGATACGCAGTATTTT.

CDR3: CASSQSVGEQYF. In nucleotides, the CDR3 is TGTGCCAGCAGCCAATCAGTGGGGGAGCAGTACTTC. V usage is TRBV14 and J usage is TRBJ2-7, with no clear D. Between the trimmed V and J ends, which lost 2 bases and 7 bases, there was a span of 9 bases. The V gene's germline CDR1 is SGHDN and CDR2 FVKESK. The CDR3 contains 12 residues.